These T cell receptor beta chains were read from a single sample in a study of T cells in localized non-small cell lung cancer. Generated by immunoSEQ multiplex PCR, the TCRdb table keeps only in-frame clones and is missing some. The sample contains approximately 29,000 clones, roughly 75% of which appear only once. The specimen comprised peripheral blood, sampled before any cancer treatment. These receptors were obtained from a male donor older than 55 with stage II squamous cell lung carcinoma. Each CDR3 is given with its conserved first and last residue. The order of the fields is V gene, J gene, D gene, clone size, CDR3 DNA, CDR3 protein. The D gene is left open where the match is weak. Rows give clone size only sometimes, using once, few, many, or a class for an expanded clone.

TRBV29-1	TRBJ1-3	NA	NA	TGCAGCGCCCTTAGCTCTGGAAACACCATATATTTT	CSALSSGNTIYF
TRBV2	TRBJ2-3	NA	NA	TGTGCCAGCAGTGAACAGACAGATACGCAGTATTTT	CASSEQTDTQYF
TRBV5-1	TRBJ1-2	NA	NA	TGCGCCAGCAGCACCGAGAGGAATTTAGATGGCTACACCTTC	CASSTERNLDGYTF
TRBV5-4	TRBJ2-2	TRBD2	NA	TGTGCCAGCAGCCCCATGACCGGGACTAGCTCCACCGGGGAGCTGTTTTTT	CASSPMTGTSSTGELFF
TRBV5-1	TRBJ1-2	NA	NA	TGCGCCAGCAGCCACGGACGGACTAACTATGGCTACACCTTC	CASSHGRTNYGYTF
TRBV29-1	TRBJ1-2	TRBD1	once	TGCAGCGTCGTAACAGGGGGCACCTATGATGGCTACACCTTC	CSVVTGGTYDGYTF
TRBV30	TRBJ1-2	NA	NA	TGTGCCTGGAGTGTTAGGGCAGAGTATGGCTACACCTTC	CAWSVRAEYGYTF
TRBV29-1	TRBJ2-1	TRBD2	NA	TGCAGCGTTGAAGACCCCAGGGCGGGACTAGCTAATGAGCAGTTCTTC	CSVEDPRAGLANEQFF
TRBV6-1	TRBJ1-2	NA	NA	TGTGCCAGCGATCCCTCTCGCTATGGCTACACCTTC	CASDPSRYGYTF
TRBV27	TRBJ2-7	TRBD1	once	TGTGCCAGCAGGACAGGGTCCTACGAGCAGTACTTC	CASRTGSYEQYF
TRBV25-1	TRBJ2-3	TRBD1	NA	TGTGCCAGCAGTGCGGGACAGTTAGGCACAGATACGCAGTATTTT	CASSAGQLGTDTQYF
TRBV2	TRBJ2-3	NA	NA	TGTGCCAGCAGTGAGGGGGCGGGACGCACAGATACGCAGTATTTT	CASSEGAGRTDTQYF
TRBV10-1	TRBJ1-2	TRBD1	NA	TGCGCCAGCAGTCCACAGGGGGCTAACTATGGCTACACCTTC	CASSPQGANYGYTF
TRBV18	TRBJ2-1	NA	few	TGTGCCAGCTCACTCCAAGGTAATGAGCAGTTCTTC	CASSLQGNEQFF
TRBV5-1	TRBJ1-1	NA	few	TGCGCCAGCAGCTTGGGAGTGGCGAGGGTTGAAGCTTTCTTT	CASSLGVARVEAFF
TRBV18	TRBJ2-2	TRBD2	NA	TGTGCCGGAGCGGGAGACACCGGGGAGCTGTTTTTT	CAGAGDTGELFF
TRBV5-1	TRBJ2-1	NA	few	TGCGCCAGCAGCTTGGGCGTGGGGGGCGACTACAATGAGCAGTTCTTC	CASSLGVGGDYNEQFF
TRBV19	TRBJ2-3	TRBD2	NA	TGTGCCAGTAGTTCCCCCCAGGGCGGGAGGGAAAGCACAGATACGCAGTATTTT	CASSSPQGGRESTDTQYF
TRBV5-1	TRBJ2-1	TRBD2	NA	TGCGCCAGCAGCTCTCAATCTAGCGGGAGAAACAATGAGCAGTTCTTC	CASSSQSSGRNNEQFF
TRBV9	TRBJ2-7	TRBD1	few	TGTGCCAGCGGTCCGGGACAGGCCGCCTACGAGCAGTACTTC	CASGPGQAAYEQYF
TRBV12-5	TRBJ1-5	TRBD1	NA	TGTGCTAGTGGTTTATTACCGGGACAGGGGCACAATCAGCCCCAGCATTTT	CASGLLPGQGHNQPQHF
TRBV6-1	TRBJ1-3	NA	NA	TGTGCCAGCAGTGAATGGGACCCTTCTCCTGGAAACACCATATATTTT	CASSEWDPSPGNTIYF
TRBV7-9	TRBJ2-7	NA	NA	TGTGCCAGCAGCTCCCCAATTACAGGGATCTACGAGCAGTACTTC	CASSSPITGIYEQYF
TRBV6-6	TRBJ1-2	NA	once	TGTGCCAGCAGTTACTCCCCCTCCGAGGGGCATGGCTACACCTTC	CASSYSPSEGHGYTF
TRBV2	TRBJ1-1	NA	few	TGTGCCAGCAGCCGAGAAGGGCACGCTGAAGCTTTCTTT	CASSREGHAEAFF
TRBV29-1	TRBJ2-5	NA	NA	TGCAGCGTTGGGACAGTTTTAAGCAGGGAGACCCAGTACTTC	CSVGTVLSRETQYF
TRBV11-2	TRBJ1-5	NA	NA	TGTGCCAGCAGCTTAGCGGCGACTCAGCCCCAGCATTTT	CASSLAATQPQHF
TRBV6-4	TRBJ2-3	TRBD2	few	TGTGCCAGCAGTCGGCGGGAGGGCGATACGCAGTATTTT	CASSRREGDTQYF
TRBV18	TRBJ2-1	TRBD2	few	TGTGCCAGCTCACCACCCCGACTAGCGGAGGAGCGATTTTACAATGAGCAGTTCTTC	CASSPPRLAEERFYNEQFF
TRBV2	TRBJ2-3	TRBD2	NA	TGTGCCAGCAGTAGCGGGAGGGCCACAGATACGCAGTATTTT	CASSSGRATDTQYF
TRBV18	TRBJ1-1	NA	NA	TGTGCCAGCTCACCACAAGGGTACACTGAAGCTTTCTTT	CASSPQGYTEAFF
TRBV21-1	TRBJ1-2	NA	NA	TGTGCCAGCAGCAAAGTTCGGAGACCCTCTTATGGCTACACCTTC	CASSKVRRPSYGYTF
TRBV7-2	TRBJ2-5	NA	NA	TGTGCCAGCAGCTTACGTTCGCGGGATTGGGAGACCCAGTACTTC	CASSLRSRDWETQYF
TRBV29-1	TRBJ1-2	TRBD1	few	TGCAGCGTTACAGGGGGTGTCTATGGCTACACCTTC	CSVTGGVYGYTF
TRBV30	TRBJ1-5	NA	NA	TGTGCCTGGAATGATCGGGCCAATCAGCCCCAGCATTTT	CAWNDRANQPQHF
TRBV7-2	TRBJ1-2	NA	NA	TGTGCCAGCAGCCCAGGTGGAGATCAGGGCTACACCTTC	CASSPGGDQGYTF
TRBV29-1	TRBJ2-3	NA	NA	TGCAGCGTTGGACCCTCCCGTCCAGATACGCAGTATTTT	CSVGPSRPDTQYF
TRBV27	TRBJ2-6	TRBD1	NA	TGTGCCAGCAGTGCCCGTGTGGGACAGGGGGCATGGGGGGCCAACGTCCTGACTTTC	CASSARVGQGAWGANVLTF
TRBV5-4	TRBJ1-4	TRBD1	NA	TGTGCCAGCAGTTCAGGGGGAGGTGATGAAAAACTGTTTTTT	CASSSGGGDEKLFF
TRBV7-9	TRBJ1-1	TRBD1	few	TGTGCCAGCAGCGTCTCACAGGGGATGAACACTGAAGCTTTCTTT	CASSVSQGMNTEAFF
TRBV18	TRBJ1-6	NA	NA	TGTGCCAGCTCAATGGGAGGAGGGTTTTCACCCCTCCACTTT	CASSMGGGFSPLHF
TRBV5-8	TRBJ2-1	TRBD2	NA	TGTGCCAGCAGCCTTCGGGGGGGCGAACGGGCTGAGCAGTTCTTC	CASSLRGGERAEQFF
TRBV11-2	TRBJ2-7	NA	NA	TGTGCCAGCAGCTTCGGACAGACCTCCTACGAGCAGTACTTC	CASSFGQTSYEQYF
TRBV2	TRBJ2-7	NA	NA	TGTGCCAGCAGTGTGGTGACAGGAGGCTACGAGCAGTACTTC	CASSVVTGGYEQYF
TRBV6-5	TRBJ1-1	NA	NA	TGTGCCAGCAGTAACAAATTGAACACTGAAGCTTTCTTT	CASSNKLNTEAFF
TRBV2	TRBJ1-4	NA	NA	TGTGCCAGCAGTAAAGAGAATGAAAAACTGTTTTTT	CASSKENEKLFF
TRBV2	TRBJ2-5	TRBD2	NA	TGTGCCAGCAGTGGGACTAGCGGTTCACAAGAGACCCAGTACTTC	CASSGTSGSQETQYF
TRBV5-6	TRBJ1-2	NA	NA	TGTGCCAGCAGCCAGCAAACAAGTTATGGCTACACCTTC	CASSQQTSYGYTF